This passage covers 14 T cell receptor beta chains from one sample sequenced in a study of CD8+ T cells in alopecia areata (dated 2018 in TCRdb). The library was obtained by the immunoSEQ multiplex PCR assay. RNA was extracted from all samples and reverse transcribed into cDNA as template for TCR sequencing. The source is immuneACCESS, and TCRdb retained only in-frame sequences with V and J called. Part of the clones is not carried over; for the studies checked, unresolved V genes explain less than half of this, and the remainder is unexplained. Here the sample has over 250,000 clones; about 60% occur a single time. 0.9% to 0.95% of the sample goes to the ten largest clones. The treatment or condition tag for this specimen amounts to: oral pan-JAK inhibitor, 5-10 mg twice daily. The input for sequencing was CD4+ T cells sorted from blood, taken around week 54, from a patient treated with tofacitinib. The receptor set was obtained from a human donor with alopecia areata.

The chain joins TRBV2 to TRBJ1-5; possible D gene TRBD1, 5 bases. Germline loops: CDR1 SNHLY, CDR2 FYNNEI. Trimming pared 3 bases from V and 4 bases from J, leaving 10 bases between. The length of the CDR3 is 14 residues. CDR3 coding DNA: TGTGCCAGCAGTGACAGGGATTCAAATCAGCCCCAGCATTTT. Residues: CASSDRDSNQPQHF.

In this sample, this clone turned up a few times. The chain links TRBV7-3 to TRBJ1-6; no clear D. From germline, CDR1 is SGHTA and CDR2 FQGTGA. Trimming removed 4 bases from V and 5 bases from J, with 12 bases in between. The CDR3 contains 15 residues. Here the CDR3 reads CASSSRGRDNSPLHF. The CDR3 DNA sequence: TGTGCCAGCAGCTCTAGAGGTCGAGATAATTCACCCCTCCACTTT.

This clone was found a few times. The chain is built from TRBV5-1 and TRBJ1-2, with 11 bases identical to TRBD1. Per germline, CDR1 SGHRS and CDR2 YFSETQ. V shed 1 base and J 3 bases; nucleotides not matched to a gene: 2. The CDR3 contains 15 residues. For the CDR3, the DNA is TGCGCCAGCAGCTTGTGGGGACAGGGGGACTATGGCTACACCTTC. It yields the protein CASSLWGQGDYGYTF.

V is TRBV20-1 and J is TRBJ1-1, with D possibly TRBD1 on 6 matching bases. CDR3 size: 11 residues. Trimming left V 6 bases short and J 10 bases short, with 15 bases between. Per the germline V gene, CDR1 is DFQATT and CDR2 is SNEGSKA (reference sequence). CDR3 DNA sequence: TGCAGTGCGCACGGGGGGCGCGGAGCTTTCTTT. It translates to CSAHGGRGAFF.

This chain joins TRBV29-1 and TRBJ2-5; TRBD2 is a possible D gene (7 bases). Per the germline V gene, CDR1 is SQVTM and CDR2 is ANQGSEA. The V gene lost 4 bases and the J gene lost 6 bases, with 15 bases spanning the gap. The CDR3 has 13 residues. The CDR3: CSVAEGGGKTQYF. The CDR3 nucleotides are TGCAGCGTTGCAGAGGGGGGGGGAAAGACCCAGTACTTC.

The chain employs TRBV12-5 and TRBJ2-5, with 10 bases aligning to TRBD2. The CDR3 runs 15 residues. With V trimmed by 1 base and J by 5 bases, 4 bases remained unmatched. CDR1 LGHNT and CDR2 FRNRAP come from the germline V gene. The CDR3 bases are TGTGCTAGTGGTTTGGCTAGCGGGGGAAGGGAGACCCAGTACTTC. It translates to CASGLASGGRETQYF. The full variable domain, in which reference TRBV12-5 and TRBJ2-5 provide the parts outside the CDR3, is DARVTQTPRHKVTEMGQEVTMRCQPILGHNTVFWYRQTMMQGLELLAYFRNRAPLDDSGMPKDRFSAEMPDATLATLKIQPSEPRDSAVYFCASGLASGGRETQYFGPGTRLLVL.

This clone was counted only a few times. V gene TRBV19 combines with J gene TRBJ1-5, with D perhaps matching TRBD1 (5 bases). The germline V gene has CDR1 LNHDA and CDR2 SQIVND (reference sequence). The germline V and J ends were trimmed by 4 bases and 8 bases, with 12 bases remaining between them. There are 13 residues in the CDR3. CDR3 sequence reads: CASSNTRDEPQHF. CDR3 DNA: TGTGCCAGTAGTAACACACGGGACGAGCCCCAGCATTTT.

This clone was seen once. The chain employs TRBV7-2 and TRBJ2-2; 10 nucleotides agree with TRBD2. The CDR3 spans 17 residues. Looked up from germline, CDR1 is SGHTA and CDR2 is FQGNSA. The junction had 6 bases not matched to a gene; V was cut back by 4 bases and J by 1 base. CDR3 region: CASSSSGLAVNTGELFF. In nucleotides, the CDR3 is TGTGCCAGCAGCTCGTCCGGACTAGCGGTGAACACCGGGGAGCTGTTTTTT. Variable domain in full (rest from reference TRBV7-2 and TRBJ2-2): GAGVSQSPSNKVTEKGKDVELRCDPISGHTALYWYRQSLGQGLEFLIYFQGNSAPDKSGLPSDRFSAERTGGSVSTLTIQRTQQEDSAVYLCASSSSGLAVNTGELFFGEGSRLTVL.

This clone was detected a few times. CDR3 coding DNA: TGTGCCAGCAGCTTGACGAATTTTAATTCACCCCTCCACTTT. As protein: CASSLTNFNSPLHF. The rearrangement links TRBV5-6 to TRBJ1-6, with D uncertain. The CDR3 totals 14 residues. Trimming shortened V by 1 base and J by 6 bases, and 8 bases separated the two germline ends. The germline V gene encodes CDR1 SGHDT and CDR2 YYEEEE.

The J gene is TRBJ2-5, the V gene TRBV29-1; D is unclear. This CDR3 is 13 amino acids long. Germline V gene data show CDR1 as SQVTM and CDR2 as ANQGSEA. V gave up 3 bases and J gave up 5 bases, with 13 bases separating them. CDR3 amino acids: CSVDSSSRETQYF. DNA for the CDR3: TGCAGCGTTGACTCCAGCTCGCGGGAGACCCAGTACTTC.

The CDR3 loop is CASSSRTGGNYGYTF. CDR3 coding DNA: TGTGCCAGCAGCTCCCGGACAGGGGGTAACTATGGCTACACCTTC. This chain connects TRBV7-9 to TRBJ1-2, with TRBD1 matching 10 bases. Germline V gene sequence: CDR1 SEHNR, CDR2 FQNEAQ (reference sequence). This CDR3 is 15 amino acids long. J was trimmed by 1 base and V by 4 bases; bases with no gene match: 3. Using reference TRBV7-9 and TRBJ1-2 for the parts outside the CDR3, the full variable domain is DTGVSQNPRHKITKRGQNVTFRCDPISEHNRLYWYRQTLGQGPEFLTYFQNEAQLEKSRLLSDRFSAERPKGSFSTLEIQRTEQGDSAMYLCASSSRTGGNYGYTFGSGTRLTVV.

The CDR3 DNA follows: TGCGCCAGCAGCCAAGCCGCGGGGGGCCACAATGAGCAGTTCTTC. It codes for CASSQAAGGHNEQFF. The J gene is TRBJ2-1, the V gene TRBV4-3; 8 positions match TRBD2. Looked up from germline, CDR1 is LGHNA and CDR2 is YSLEER. Trimming removed 1 base from V and 5 bases from J; junction bases left unmatched: 4. The CDR3 is 15 residues long.

The rearrangement joins TRBV29-1 to TRBJ2-7; no reliable D call. CDR1 and CDR2 from the germline V gene are SQVTM and ANQGSEA. This CDR3 contains 13 residues. Trimming removed 6 bases from V and 2 bases from J, with 14 bases in between. Here the CDR3 reads CSVLGRTPYEQYF. The CDR3 DNA reads as TGCAGCGTGCTCGGTCGGACCCCCTACGAGCAGTACTTC.

CDR3 in amino acids: CAWSVRRGMNYGYTF. The CDR3 DNA is TGTGCCTGGAGTGTACGGAGAGGAATGAACTATGGCTACACCTTC. The chain links TRBV30 to TRBJ1-2; D remains ambiguous. V was cut by 0 bases and J by 2 bases, with 13 bases left in between. CDR1 is GTSNPN and CDR2 is SVGIG in the germline V gene (reference sequence). There are 15 residues in the CDR3.